This TCR beta chain was observed in a study of identifying expanded T cells in peripheral blood. Study-wide results and limits: Clone count variance between roughly 2-week samples rose with total template count. Approximately 1.1 clones differed between technical replicates, versus approximately 17 and 20 over time.

The CDR3 contains 16 residues. Trimming took 2 bases from V and 3 from J; bases not matched to a gene: 4. CDR1 LNHDA and CDR2 SQIVND come from the germline V gene (reference sequence). Of note for this clone: Its antigen remains unknown.

The assay was immunoSEQ multiplex PCR, and TCRdb's table has in-frame clones only and misses some. Of around 68,000 clones in the sample, 70% to 90% are singletons; the top ten hold around 4.3%. Healthy donors had no documented immune events, such as infections, while sampled. Sequencing was performed on blood. The sequence came from a person aged 18 to 69 in good health. The chain joins TRBV19 to TRBJ2-1, with TRBD2 identical over 10 bases. This CDR3 reads CASSIQPSGGYNEQFF. As DNA, the CDR3 is TGTGCCAGTAGTATACAACCTAGCGGGGGCTACAATGAGCAGTTCTTC.